What follows are 31 T cell receptor beta chains derived from one specimen sequenced in a study of blood T cell repertoires in COVID-19. Libraries were prepared by immunoSEQ multiplex PCR; TCRdb keeps only in-frame clonotypes and omits some of them. The data contain about 160,000 clones, around 89% of them singletons. Sequencing was done on a sample of PBMCs or T cells enriched from blood (not recorded which). The source of these receptors is a woman in her 50s who had recovered from COVID-19.

J is TRBJ1-1 and V is TRBV27; 8 bases fit TRBD1. The CDR3 loop spans 12 amino acids. CDR1 and CDR2 (germline): MNHEY, SMNVEV (reference sequence). After removal of 4 bases from V and 11 bases from J, the junction contained 6 bases not matched to a gene. The CDR3 region is CASSSDRGRAFF. CDR3 in DNA: TGTGCCAGCAGTTCCGACAGGGGCAGGGCTTTCTTT.

The genes are TRBV6-5 and TRBJ2-1; 7 bases fit TRBD2. Germline V CDR1 and CDR2: MNHEY, SVGAGI. V lost 9 bases to trimming and J lost 9 bases; unmatched junction nucleotides: 11. This CDR3 is built from 13 residues. CDR3 bases: TGTGCCAGTGTGGGGGGGGTCTCACCTGAGCAGTTCTTC. Translated, it gives CASVGGVSPEQFF.

The V gene is TRBV6-5, the J gene TRBJ1-5; D is perhaps TRBD1 (5 bases). The CDR3 contains 14 residues. Looked up from germline, CDR1 is MNHEY and CDR2 is SVGAGI. V was clipped by 4 bases and J by 7 bases, with 14 bases between them. The CDR3: CASSSAGTLQPQHF. CDR3 nucleotides: TGTGCCAGCAGTTCCGCCGGGACTTTACAGCCCCAGCATTTT.

The V call is TRBV12-5, the J call TRBJ2-1; D is perhaps TRBD2 (5 bases). The CDR3 runs to 13 residues. With 6 bases removed from V and 16 bases from J, the gap between germline ends came to 22 bases. Per germline, CDR1 LGHNT and CDR2 FRNRAP. CDR3 loop: CASGTRGRGVQFF. The CDR3 nucleotides are TGTGCTAGTGGGACCAGAGGACGGGGTGTACAATTCTTC.

This clone was detected only a few times. The CDR3 DNA is TGCGCCAGCAGCCATGCTTGGAGGGGAAACTCTGGAAACACCATATATTTT. Protein sequence: CASSHAWRGNSGNTIYF. This chain joins TRBV4-3 and TRBJ1-3, with D possibly matching TRBD1 (5 bases). Germline-derived CDR1 and CDR2 are LGHNA and YSLEER. The CDR3 runs to 17 residues. V lost 3 bases to trimming and J lost 0 bases, with 15 bases between them.

The chain has TRBV2 and TRBJ1-5; D is unresolved. The CDR3 runs to 16 residues. Trimming removed 5 bases from V and 8 bases from J, with 22 bases in between. The germline CDR1 and CDR2 sequences are SNHLY and FYNNEI. This CDR3 is CASSFSELRREKPQHF. DNA for the CDR3: TGTGCCAGCAGTTTTTCTGAATTGAGAAGAGAGAAGCCCCAGCATTTT.

The genes are TRBV3-1 (or the pseudogene TRBV3-2) and TRBJ1-1; a possible D gene is TRBD1 (6 bases). V lost 0 bases, J lost 10 bases, and 15 bases lay in between. Per the germline V gene, CDR1 is LGHDT and CDR2 is YNNKEL (reference sequence). The CDR3 is 14 residues long. As DNA, the CDR3 is TGTGCCAGCAGCCAAGATGTAACAGGGAGCGGAGCTTTCTTT. It translates to CASSQDVTGSGAFF.

The rearrangement uses TRBV15 and TRBJ2-5; a possible D gene is TRBD1 (5 bases). Germline V lookup: CDR1 LNHNV, CDR2 YYDKDF (reference sequence). V was pared by 4 bases and J by 5 bases, with 14 bases between. The CDR3 extends over 14 amino acids. CDR3 sequence reads: CATSTRATAETQYF. The CDR3 coding sequence is TGTGCCACCAGCACCAGGGCCACCGCTGAGACCCAGTACTTC.

CDR3 sequence (DNA): TGTGCCAGCAGCGCCCCTGGAGGCCGCGGGAACAATGAGCAGTTCTTC. Its translation is CASSAPGGRGNNEQFF. The chain recombines TRBV9 with TRBJ2-1; maybe TRBD2 (6 bases). The CDR3 has 16 residues. CDR1 and CDR2 (germline): SGDLS, YYNGEE. V lost 3 bases to trimming and J lost 5 bases, with 18 bases between them. Complete variable domain (other parts from reference TRBV9 and TRBJ2-1): DSGVTQTPKHLITATGQRVTLRCSPRSGDLSVYWYQQSLDQGLQFLIQYYNGEERAKGNILERFSAQQFPDLHSELNLSSLELGDSALYFCASSAPGGRGNNEQFFGPGTRLTVL.

This clone appeared once. This chain joins TRBV19 and TRBJ1-6; D is unresolved. CDR1 and CDR2 (germline): LNHDA, SQIVND (reference sequence). Trimming shortened V by 3 bases and J by 10 bases, and 7 bases separated the two germline ends. The CDR3 has 12 residues. The CDR3 is CASSIGESPLHF. CDR3 sequence (DNA): TGTGCCAGTAGTATCGGGGAATCACCCCTCCACTTT.

The chain is built from TRBV12-5 and TRBJ2-7; 7 positions agree with TRBD2. CDR3 length: 15 amino acids. CDR1 and CDR2 from the germline V gene are LGHNT and FRNRAP. Trimming removed 7 bases from V and 2 bases from J; junction bases left unmatched: 11. The CDR3 is CASATPGGAPYEQYF. CDR3 DNA sequence: TGTGCTAGTGCTACTCCGGGAGGCGCTCCCTACGAGCAGTACTTC.

This chain links TRBV5-5 with TRBJ1-2; 11 nucleotides align to TRBD1. This CDR3 spans 16 amino acids. V was pared by 3 bases and J by 5 bases, with 9 bases of the junction left unmatched. CDR1 and CDR2 from the germline V gene are SGHKS and YYEKEE (reference sequence). CDR3 residues: CASSSEPGQGGYGYTF. CDR3 DNA sequence: TGTGCCAGCAGCTCGGAGCCGGGACAGGGGGGTTATGGCTACACCTTC.

The genes are TRBV19 and TRBJ1-1; tentative D call: TRBD1 (6 bases). The CDR3 sequence is 14 residues long. The V gene lost 1 base and the J gene lost 1 base, with 7 bases spanning the gap. CDR1 is LNHDA, CDR2 SQIVND, per germline (reference sequence). CDR3 sequence (DNA): TGTGCCAGTAGTATAGGGGGGCCGAACACTGAAGCTTTCTTT. Protein sequence: CASSIGGPNTEAFF. The full variable domain, its missing parts supplied by reference TRBV19 and TRBJ1-1, is DGGITQSPKYLFRKEGQNVTLSCEQNLNHDAMYWYRQDPGQGLRLIYYSQIVNDFQKGDIAEGYSVSREKKESFPLTVTSAQKNPTAFYLCASSIGGPNTEAFFGQGTRLTVV.

The V gene is TRBV9, the J gene TRBJ1-3; TRBD1 aligns across 9 bases. Germline loops: CDR1 SGDLS, CDR2 YYNGEE. Trimming took 4 bases from V and 0 from J; bases not matched to a gene: 8. CDR3 length: 17 amino acids. The CDR3 spells CASSPGTGFDSGNTIYF. The DNA for the CDR3 is TGTGCCAGCAGCCCCGGGACAGGGTTCGACTCTGGAAACACCATATATTTT. The entire variable domain, with the rest obtained from reference TRBV9 and TRBJ1-3, is as follows: DSGVTQTPKHLITATGQRVTLRCSPRSGDLSVYWYQQSLDQGLQFLIQYYNGEERAKGNILERFSAQQFPDLHSELNLSSLELGDSALYFCASSPGTGFDSGNTIYFGEGSWLTVV.

This chain uses TRBV5-8 with TRBJ2-1; 7 nucleotides align to TRBD2. The CDR3 is 16 amino acids. Per germline, CDR1 SGHTS and CDR2 YDEGEE. Losses at the gene ends were 4 bases for V and 0 bases for J; bases not matched to a gene: 7. The CDR3 sequence is CASSQDGTNSYNEQFF. CDR3 bases: TGTGCCAGCAGCCAAGACGGGACTAACTCCTACAATGAGCAGTTCTTC.

The chain recombines TRBV9 with TRBJ1-6; weak D call: TRBD1 (5 bases). The CDR3 loop spans 13 amino acids. Germline CDR1 reads SGDLS; CDR2 reads YYNGEE. V shed 6 bases and J shed 5 bases, with 9 bases lying between them. The DNA for the CDR3 is TGTGCCAGCACCGGGGGAAATAATTCACCCCTCCACTTT. Translating it yields CASTGGNNSPLHF.

As for this clone: The junction differs from germline at one of its ends, possibly a read error. This chain joins TRBV11-1 and TRBJ2-2; maybe TRBD2 (6 bases). Germline CDR1 SGHAT, CDR2 FQDESV (reference sequence). This CDR3 region has 15 residues. This CDR3 reads CASSLATGDTGELFF. The DNA for the CDR3 is TGTGCCAGCAGTTTAGCAACGGGGGACACCGGGGAGCTGTTTTTT.

The J gene is TRBJ1-1, the V gene TRBV4-1; D is undetermined. In germline, CDR1 is MGHRA, CDR2 YSYEKL. Trimming took off 1 base at V and 2 bases at J, with 5 bases between the two ends. This CDR3 contains 13 residues. The CDR3 sequence: CASSQVKNTEAFF. Written as DNA, the CDR3 is TGCGCCAGCAGCCAAGTAAAAAACACTGAAGCTTTCTTT.

The chain has TRBV7-3 and TRBJ1-2, with TRBD1 matching over 7 bases. The CDR3 sequence is 13 residues long. Trimming removed 5 bases from V and 5 bases from J; junction bases left unmatched: 5. Germline CDR1 is SGHTA and CDR2 is FQGTGA. Written as DNA, the CDR3 is TGTGCCAGCAGCCCCGGGACAGAGTATGGCTACACCTTC. Protein sequence: CASSPGTEYGYTF.

The chain employs TRBV5-5 and TRBJ2-7, with 12 bases lining up with TRBD1. Germline CDR1 reads SGHKS; CDR2 reads YYEKEE (reference sequence). Unmatched junction bases numbered 2, after V lost 4 bases and J lost 6 bases. CDR3 length equals 13 residues. CDR3 protein: CASSGTGGVEQYF. Written as DNA, the CDR3 is TGTGCCAGCAGCGGGACAGGGGGCGTCGAGCAGTACTTC.

The chain links TRBV6-6 to TRBJ1-1, with D hard to call. Germline-derived CDR1 and CDR2 are MNHNY and SVGAGI (reference sequence). The CDR3 extends over 10 amino acids. Trimming cost V 6 bases and J 10 bases, with 9 bases left between them. The CDR3 DNA follows: TGTGCCAGCAGCCAGGTGACAGCTTTCTTT. It is translated as CASSQVTAFF.

Only one count was recorded for this clone. This sequence joins TRBV6-2 or TRBV6-3 and TRBJ1-6; D ambiguous. CDR3 length: 17 amino acids. From germline, CDR1 is MNHEY and CDR2 SVGEGT. Between the trimmed V and J ends, which lost 9 bases and 10 bases, there was a span of 28 bases. The CDR3 coding sequence is TGTGCCAGTAGCCCTCCGGGGTTCGGACGTCCAGAATCACCCCTCCACTTT. It codes for CASSPPGFGRPESPLHF.

The chain employs TRBV7-3 and TRBJ1-5; a weak D match, TRBD1 (5 bases). Trimming shortened V by 2 bases and J by 7 bases, and 9 bases separated the two germline ends. Germline V gene data show CDR1 as SGHTA and CDR2 as FQGTGA. CDR3 length: 13 amino acids. CDR3 in amino acids: CASSLGGGQPQHF. CDR3 in DNA: TGTGCCAGCAGCTTAGGGGGAGGACAGCCCCAGCATTTT.

The V and J genes are TRBV7-2 and TRBJ1-1; tentative D call: TRBD1 (6 bases). Germline V gene sequence: CDR1 SGHTA, CDR2 FQGNSA. With 6 bases removed from V and 1 base from J, the gap between germline ends came to 9 bases. CDR3 length: 13 residues. The CDR3 nucleotides read TGTGCCAGCAGGCTCAGGGGGAACACTGAAGCTTTCTTT. This encodes CASRLRGNTEAFF.

This rearrangement joins TRBV5-1 to TRBJ1-2; D is unclear. The CDR3 has 14 amino acids. The germline CDR1 and CDR2 sequences are SGHRS and YFSETQ. V dropped 3 bases and J dropped 2 bases, with 11 bases sitting between them. The CDR3 DNA follows: TGCGCCAGCAGCTCATCTACAGCAAACTATGGCTACACCTTC. It translates to CASSSSTANYGYTF. The whole variable domain, filled in from reference TRBV5-1 and TRBJ1-2, reads KAGVTQTPRYLIKTRGQQVTLSCSPISGHRSVSWYQQTPGQGLQFLFEYFSETQRNKGNFPGRFSGRQFSNSRSEMNVSTLELGDSALYLCASSSSTANYGYTFGSGTRLTVV.

V is TRBV7-6 and J is TRBJ1-4, with 7 bases aligning to TRBD1. Germline V gives CDR1 SGHVS, CDR2 FNYEAQ. This CDR3 is 12 amino acids long. Germline trimming cut 5 bases from V and 13 bases from J; bases unmatched to any gene: 7. CDR3 sequence (DNA): TGTGCCAGCAGCAGAAGACAGGGAAGACTGTTTTTT. It yields the protein CASSRRQGRLFF.

The genes are TRBV5-6 and TRBJ1-1; the D gene is possibly TRBD1 (5 bases). Germline V gene data show CDR1 as SGHDT and CDR2 as YYEEEE. V lost 4 bases and J 2 bases, leaving 9 bases between the germline ends. This CDR3 is built from 13 residues. CDR3 sequence (DNA): TGTGCCAGCAGCGGGCAGGGAAACACTGAAGCTTTCTTT. Encoded protein: CASSGQGNTEAFF.

The chain uses TRBV19 and TRBJ2-7; 7 nucleotides agree with TRBD2. Unmatched junction bases numbered 3, after V lost 1 base and J lost 0 bases. CDR3 size: 15 residues. In germline, CDR1 is LNHDA, CDR2 SQIVND (reference sequence). The CDR3 loop is CASSIGGGGSYEQYF. The CDR3 DNA reads as TGTGCCAGTAGTATAGGCGGGGGAGGCTCCTACGAGCAGTACTTC.

This sequence joins TRBV4-3 and TRBJ1-2, with a tentative D call TRBD1 (5 bases). Germline values: CDR1 LGHNA, CDR2 YSLEER. CDR3 length: 15 residues. With 4 bases removed from V and 6 bases from J, the gap between germline ends came to 18 bases. In DNA, the CDR3 is TGCGCCAGCAGCCTCCACTTCCTTACAGGAGATGGCTACACCTTC. The encoded protein is CASSLHFLTGDGYTF.

This chain links TRBV18 with TRBJ2-3; 9 bases match TRBD2. CDR1 KGHSH and CDR2 LQKENI come from the germline V gene. V lost 3 bases to trimming and J lost 2 bases; unmatched junction nucleotides: 9. The CDR3 totals 17 residues. CDR3 sequence: CASSPVGAGGPTDTQYF. The CDR3 DNA reads TGTGCCAGCTCACCGGTGGGAGCGGGGGGCCCCACAGATACGCAGTATTTT.

The chain combines TRBV7-3 with TRBJ2-7; 15 bases line up with TRBD2. The germline gives CDR1 SGHTA, CDR2 FQGTGA. Trimming removed 5 bases from V and 7 bases from J; junction bases left unmatched: 6. The CDR3 totals 15 residues. CDR3 sequence: CASSPGTSGGSEQYF. The DNA of the CDR3 is TGTGCCAGCAGCCCGGGGACTAGCGGGGGGTCGGAGCAGTACTTC.